The 22 T cell receptor beta chains below were found in one sample sequenced in a study of persistence of HIV-infected CD4 T cells. The immunoSEQ assay was version 4, run in survey mode. The data were produced by immunoSEQ multiplex PCR, yet TCRdb's version contains in-frame clones alone and is incomplete. The table lists tens of thousands of clones, 88% of them singletons. This nonspecific control used anti-CD3/anti-CD28 bead stimulation of CD4+ T cells. Responding CD4+ T cells were sorted by upregulation of both CD40 ligand and CD69. These receptors have no known antigen. This sample comprised CD4+ T cells sorted from PBMCs after 18-hour stimulation, obtained from a patient who received antiretroviral therapy. These receptor sequences come from an adult woman with HIV who was CMV-seropositive.

The V and J genes are TRBV18 and TRBJ2-6, with D tentatively TRBD2 (6 bases). V lost 1 base and J lost 0, with 13 bases in between. The CDR3 contains 18 residues. CDR1 and CDR2 (germline): KGHSH, LQKENI. The CDR3 here is CASSPRGAAISGANVLTF. Here the CDR3 DNA reads TGTGCCAGCTCACCACGCGGGGCAGCCATCTCTGGGGCCAACGTCCTGACTTTC.

V gene TRBV5-1 combines with J gene TRBJ2-1; D tentatively reads TRBD1 or TRBD2 (5 bases each). This CDR3 spans 14 amino acids. With 4 bases removed from V and 9 bases from J, the gap between germline ends came to 17 bases. Germline V gives CDR1 SGHRS, CDR2 YFSETQ. CDR3 protein: CASSPGQRSGEQFF. The CDR3 DNA is TGCGCCAGCAGCCCAGGACAACGAAGCGGTGAGCAGTTCTTC.

This chain's CDR3 is CSSSGGTDQRHQYF. In DNA form, the CDR3 reads TGCAGCTCATCCGGGGGGACGGACCAGAGGCACCAGTACTTC. The chain employs TRBV29-1 and TRBJ2-5; 7 nucleotides line up with TRBD2. With V trimmed by 8 bases and J by 10 bases, 19 bases remained unmatched. Germline-derived CDR1 and CDR2 are SQVTM and ANQGSEA. The CDR3 length is 14 residues.

The chain joins TRBV30 to TRBJ2-7; TRBD1 might be the D (5 bases). This CDR3 has 15 amino acids. V lost 1 base to trimming and J lost 6 bases, with 19 bases between them. Germline-derived CDR1 and CDR2 are GTSNPN and SVGIG (reference sequence). The CDR3 protein is CAWSATQGTVREQYV. DNA of the CDR3: TGTGCCTGGAGTGCGACGCAGGGTACAGTGCGCGAGCAGTACGTC.

The chain is built from TRBV11-3 and TRBJ2-3, with 7 bases matching TRBD1. In germline, CDR1 is SGHNT, CDR2 YENEEA. CDR3 length equals 16 residues. Trimming took 5 bases from V and 0 from J; bases not matched to a gene: 8. In nucleotides, the CDR3 is TGTGCCAGCAGCCTCGGACAGGCCCCTAGCACAGATACGCAGTATTTT. Protein sequence: CASSLGQAPSTDTQYF.

The rearrangement links TRBV23-1 to TRBJ2-7, with D perhaps TRBD2 (6 bases). TRBV23-1 falls under the ORF class, with uncertain function. The CDR3 has 15 amino acids. The V and J ends lost 2 bases and 0 bases respectively, with 11 bases between them. The CDR3 DNA sequence: TGCGCCAGCAGTCAAAGGTACGGGAGCTCCTACGAGCAGTACTTC. Its translation is CASSQRYGSSYEQYF.

V is TRBV12-5 and J is TRBJ2-2, with a weak D call TRBD1 (5 bases). The CDR3 has 16 residues. Trimming removed 0 bases at V and 6 bases at J, with 14 bases between. Germline lookup yields CDR1 LGHNT and CDR2 FRNRAP. The CDR3 sequence is CASGLVAGLAAGELFF. CDR3 coding DNA: TGTGCTAGTGGTTTGGTAGCAGGGTTGGCGGCCGGGGAGCTGTTTTTT. The full variable domain, completed using reference TRBV12-5 and TRBJ2-2, is DARVTQTPRHKVTEMGQEVTMRCQPILGHNTVFWYRQTMMQGLELLAYFRNRAPLDDSGMPKDRFSAEMPDATLATLKIQPSEPRDSAVYFCASGLVAGLAAGELFFGEGSRLTVL.

The CDR3 reads CASSLGRETQYF. The CDR3, as DNA: TGTGCCAGCAGCTTAGGGAGGGAGACCCAGTACTTC. V is TRBV11-2 and J is TRBJ2-5; D possibly corresponds to TRBD2 (5 bases). Germline CDR1 is SGHAT and CDR2 is FQNNGV. The CDR3 spans 12 residues. V was pared by 1 base and J by 5 bases, with 5 bases between.

The genes are TRBV24-1 and TRBJ1-2; D possibly corresponds to TRBD1 (5 bases). Germline CDR1 reads KGHDR; CDR2 reads SFDVKD. This CDR3 has 17 amino acids. V was cut by 4 bases and J by 8 bases, with 25 bases left in between. CDR3 protein: CATSERRAPGAHHGYTF. The CDR3 nucleotides are TGTGCCACCAGTGAACGCCGGGCCCCCGGGGCACATCACGGCTACACCTTC.

This clone was observed a single time. This chain joins TRBV30 and TRBJ2-1; D remains unclear. CDR1 is GTSNPN, CDR2 SVGIG, per germline (reference sequence). The CDR3 loop spans 14 amino acids. V was clipped by 0 bases and J by 3 bases, with 9 bases between them. In DNA, the CDR3 is TGTGCCTGGAGTGTCGGGCTTGACTACAATGAGCAGTTCTTC. Protein: CAWSVGLDYNEQFF.

The chain couples TRBV10-3 to TRBJ2-1, with TRBD2 matching 13 bases. CDR3 length: 15 amino acids. The germline V gene encodes CDR1 ENHRY and CDR2 SYGVKD. V lost 2 bases to trimming and J lost 7 bases; unmatched junction nucleotides: 2. The CDR3 sequence is CAISETSGGVNEQFF. CDR3 nucleotides: TGTGCCATCAGTGAGACTAGCGGGGGGGTAAATGAGCAGTTCTTC.

Details on this clone: The sample carries other DNA sequences with the same CDR3. The genes are TRBV3-1 (or the pseudogene TRBV3-2) and TRBJ2-3, with TRBD2 matching over 10 bases. The CDR3 extends over 16 amino acids. The V gene end was trimmed by 4 bases and the J gene end by 3 bases; junction bases not matched to a gene: 7. Germline values: CDR1 LGHDT, CDR2 YNNKEL (reference sequence). CDR3 coding DNA: TGTGCCAGCAGCCCGCGACTAGCGGGTAATACAGATACGCAGTATTTT. Its translation: CASSPRLAGNTDTQYF.

The chain employs TRBV7-2 and TRBJ2-1, with 12 bases aligning to TRBD1. The junction had 4 bases not matched to a gene; V was cut back by 5 bases and J by 5 bases. CDR3 size: 15 residues. Germline V CDR1 and CDR2: SGHTA, FQGNSA. The CDR3 sequence: CASSPGTGGNNEQFF. In nucleotides, the CDR3 is TGTGCCAGCAGCCCCGGGACAGGGGGCAACAATGAGCAGTTCTTC.

The V gene is TRBV20-1, the J gene TRBJ1-1, with D unresolved. CDR1 and CDR2 (germline): DFQATT, SNEGSKA (reference sequence). With 6 bases removed from V and 4 bases from J, the gap between germline ends came to 9 bases. This CDR3 is 11 amino acids long. This CDR3 reads CSAVLSTEAFF. In nucleotides, the CDR3 is TGCAGTGCCGTGTTGTCCACTGAAGCTTTCTTT.

The rearrangement links TRBV19 to TRBJ1-2; D uncertain. With 6 bases removed from V and 7 bases from J, the gap between germline ends came to 18 bases. Germline CDR1 reads LNHDA; CDR2 reads SQIVND (reference sequence). The CDR3 loop spans 14 amino acids. The CDR3 nucleotides read TGTGCCAGTAGCCCGCCGGGGAGAGAGGCTGGCTACACCTTC. It yields the protein CASSPPGREAGYTF.

CDR3 protein: CASRGRGQNTEAFF. As DNA, the CDR3 is TGTGCCAGTAGAGGCAGGGGACAGAACACTGAAGCTTTCTTT. J is TRBJ1-1 and V is TRBV19; tentatively, D is TRBD1 (6 bases). CDR1 and CDR2 from the germline V gene are LNHDA and SQIVND (reference sequence). Trimming removed 6 bases at V and 1 base at J, with 12 bases between. The CDR3 sequence is 14 residues long.

The J gene is TRBJ1-5, the V gene TRBV6-5; 10 nucleotides match TRBD1. J gave up 5 bases and V 5 bases, and 3 bases lay outside the gene matches. The CDR3 runs 14 residues. The V gene's germline CDR1 is MNHEY and CDR2 SVGAGI. The CDR3 sequence is CASSRDRGHQPQHF. In DNA, the CDR3 is TGTGCCAGCAGTAGAGACAGGGGGCATCAGCCCCAGCATTTT.

The V gene is TRBV19, the J gene TRBJ1-2; 9 nucleotides agree with TRBD1. The V segment lost 5 bases and the J segment 6 bases; nucleotides outside the gene matches: 4. Per the germline V gene, CDR1 is LNHDA and CDR2 is SQIVND (reference sequence). The CDR3 has 13 residues. In DNA form, the CDR3 reads TGTGCCAGTAGTGGAACAGGGGGCGATGGCTACACCTTC. Protein product: CASSGTGGDGYTF.

In this sample, this clone turned up once. The chain carries TRBV6-5 and TRBJ1-3, with D hard to call. From germline, CDR1 is MNHEY and CDR2 SVGAGI. The CDR3 runs to 14 residues. V was trimmed by 7 bases and J by 3 bases, leaving 13 bases between them. Written as DNA, the CDR3 is TGTGCCAGCACGGGCCTCCCGGGTGGAAACACCATATATTTT. This sequence encodes CASTGLPGGNTIYF.

The genes are TRBV18 and TRBJ1-2; maybe TRBD1 (5 bases). CDR1 and CDR2 (germline): KGHSH, LQKENI. V lost 0 bases and J 2 bases, leaving 13 bases between the germline ends. The CDR3 spans 16 residues. The CDR3 sequence: CASSPPIARANYGYTF. The CDR3 bases are TGTGCCAGCTCACCACCGATCGCCAGGGCCAACTATGGCTACACCTTC.

The J gene is TRBJ1-6, the V gene TRBV12-5; D perhaps matches TRBD1 (6 bases). The CDR3 consists of 12 residues. Germline V gene sequence: CDR1 LGHNT, CDR2 FRNRAP. V was clipped by 8 bases and J by 9 bases, with 11 bases between them. CDR3 DNA sequence: TGTGCTAGTAGCAGGGGAGGTTCACCCCTCCACTTT. Amino acid sequence: CASSRGGSPLHF.

This sequence joins TRBV3-1 (or the pseudogene TRBV3-2) and TRBJ1-5; 7 positions match TRBD1. This CDR3 has 15 amino acids. Trimming removed 1 base from V and 5 bases from J; junction bases left unmatched: 5. The germline gives CDR1 LGHDT, CDR2 YNNKEL (reference sequence). The CDR3 region is CASSQGGTAYQPQHF. CDR3 bases: TGTGCCAGCAGCCAAGGTGGGACAGCCTATCAGCCCCAGCATTTT.